A single sample is the source of the 26 T cell receptor beta chains below, sequenced in a study of identical twins. TCRdb re-analysed the 5' RACE reads in MiXCR, keeping a single row per CDR3 protein. This sample carries just over 500,000 distinct CDR3 sequences, about 20% of them seen once, and the ten largest clones take around 0.9%. These data also featured in a second study, about T cells expressing NK-cell markers.

Specimen: CD4+ T cells sorted from blood. These receptors were taken from a woman in her late teens or twenties in good health.

At least ten counts were recorded for this clonotype. The rearrangement links TRBV29-1 to TRBJ2-1, with D unclear. V was cut by 4 bases and J by 0 bases, with 4 bases left in between. Germline V gives CDR1 SQVTM, CDR2 ANQGSEA. The CDR3 has 12 residues. The CDR3: CSVASSYNEQFF. The CDR3 DNA follows: TGCAGCGTTGCCAGCTCCTACAATGAGCAGTTCTTC.

This chain connects TRBV7-9 to TRBJ1-2; unclear D gene. This CDR3 comprises 14 residues. Deletions cut 5 bases from V and 3 bases from J, with 13 bases between. CDR1 SEHNR and CDR2 FQNEAQ come from the germline V gene (reference sequence). The CDR3 nucleotides read TGTGCCAGCAGCCCCGTAGCGAGGGACTATGGCTACACCTTC. Amino acids: CASSPVARDYGYTF.

The chain is built from TRBV12-3 or TRBV12-4 and TRBJ2-5; 13 positions match TRBD2. The CDR3 runs 15 residues. V lost 5 bases to trimming and J lost 5 bases; unmatched junction nucleotides: 5. DNA for the CDR3: TGTGCCAGCAGTCCGGCGACTAGCGGGGGGGAGACCCAGTACTTC. The encoded protein is CASSPATSGGETQYF.

The chain joins TRBV10-2 to TRBJ2-7; perhaps D is TRBD1 or TRBD2 (5 bases each). The CDR3 covers 13 residues. The germline V gene has CDR1 WSHSY and CDR2 SAAADI. V was shortened by 0 bases and J by 6 bases, with 9 bases between the two germline ends. The CDR3 spells CASSESKGTEQYF. The DNA of the CDR3 is TGCGCCAGCAGTGAGTCGAAGGGGACCGAGCAGTACTTC.

The chain links TRBV7-8 to TRBJ1-1, with TRBD1 as a possible D gene (6 bases). The V gene's germline CDR1 is SGHVS and CDR2 FQNEAQ. V shed 5 bases and J shed 0 bases, with 22 bases lying between them. The CDR3 is 18 amino acids. CDR3 protein: CASSHITYRGRVNTEAFF. DNA of the CDR3: TGTGCCAGCAGCCACATTACCTATCGGGGGCGGGTGAACACTGAAGCTTTCTTT.

The sample holds a few counts of this clonotype. This chain joins TRBV6-5 and TRBJ2-3; D perhaps matches TRBD1 (5 bases). V lost 4 bases and J lost 2, with 10 bases in between. The CDR3 is made up of 14 amino acids. Germline CDR1 and CDR2: MNHEY and SVGAGI. CDR3 coding DNA: TGTGCCAGCAGTTGGGGCCCGATCACAGATACGCAGTATTTT. It codes for CASSWGPITDTQYF.

The rearrangement joins TRBV11-2 to TRBJ2-5, with 9 bases fitting TRBD2. CDR1 and CDR2 (germline): SGHAT, FQNNGV. The ends lost 5 bases at V and 0 bases at J; junction bases unmatched: 16. The CDR3 totals 19 residues. CDR3 sequence reads: CASSLVSGVQRGDQETQYF. Here the CDR3 DNA reads TGTGCCAGCAGCCTGGTGTCCGGCGTCCAGCGGGGGGACCAAGAGACCCAGTACTTC. Combining the CDR3 with reference TRBV11-2 and TRBJ2-5 gives the whole variable domain EAGVAQSPRYKIIEKRQSVAFWCNPISGHATLYWYQQILGQGPKLLIQFQNNGVVDDSQLPKDRFSAERLKGVDSTLKIQPAKLEDSAVYLCASSLVSGVQRGDQETQYFGPGTRLLVL.

At least ten counts were recorded for this clonotype. The rearrangement links TRBV12-3 or TRBV12-4 to TRBJ1-5; D remains ambiguous. The CDR3 is 14 amino acids. Trimming shortened V by 1 base and J by 3 bases, and 7 bases separated the two germline ends. The CDR3 coding sequence is TGTGCCAGCAGTTTAGTCGGAGTCAATCAGCCCCAGCATTTT. Translated, it gives CASSLVGVNQPQHF.

This chain uses TRBV6-5 with TRBJ2-1; D not certain. Germline CDR1 MNHEY, CDR2 SVGAGI. Trimming shortened V by 2 bases and J by 4 bases, and 9 bases separated the two germline ends. This CDR3 has 14 amino acids. The CDR3 reads CASSYGYDYNEQFF. In DNA form, the CDR3 reads TGTGCCAGCAGTTACGGGTACGATTACAATGAGCAGTTCTTC.

The V call is TRBV11-2, the J call TRBJ2-1, with 7 bases lining up with TRBD1. The V gene's germline CDR1 is SGHAT and CDR2 FQNNGV. The ends lost 4 bases at V and 9 bases at J; junction bases unmatched: 6. CDR3 length equals 13 residues. The CDR3 sequence: CASSWSDRAEQFF. The CDR3 nucleotides are TGTGCCAGCAGCTGGAGTGACAGGGCTGAGCAGTTCTTC.

The rearrangement uses TRBV9 and TRBJ2-1, with 9 bases lining up with TRBD2. Trimming took 0 bases from V and 4 from J; bases not matched to a gene: 2. Germline V CDR1 and CDR2: SGDLS, YYNGEE. This CDR3 contains 15 residues. CDR3 DNA sequence: TGTGCCAGCAGCGTAGGGGGACTAGCTTACAATGAGCAGTTCTTC. Its protein is CASSVGGLAYNEQFF.

This chain uses TRBV12-3 or TRBV12-4 with TRBJ1-1; 9 bases line up with TRBD1. V dropped 3 bases and J dropped 11; count of bases not matched to a gene: 4. The CDR3 extends over 12 amino acids. Here the CDR3 DNA reads TGTGCCAGCAGTTTTAAAGGACAGGGGGCTTTCTTT. It codes for CASSFKGQGAFF.

This clonotype has a count of ten or more. J is TRBJ2-5 and V is TRBV20-1; 7 bases align to TRBD1. The ends lost 3 bases at V and 5 bases at J; junction bases unmatched: 6. The CDR3 spans 13 residues. CDR1 and CDR2 from the germline V gene are DFQATT and SNEGSKA (reference sequence). CDR3 nucleotide sequence: TGCAGTGCTAGTTCGGGACAGACCGAGACCCAGTACTTC. It is translated as CSASSGQTETQYF.

This clonotype was found a few times. The chain couples TRBV10-1 to TRBJ2-5; D is perhaps TRBD1 (5 bases). Germline V lookup: CDR1 WNHNN, CDR2 SYGVQD (reference sequence). V lost 3 bases, J lost 7 bases, and 18 bases lay in between. The length of the CDR3 is 15 residues. CDR3 protein: CASSDGQGRLGTQYF. The CDR3 DNA is TGCGCCAGCAGTGATGGACAAGGGCGTTTGGGGACCCAGTACTTC.

The chain recombines TRBV6-1 with TRBJ2-2; D possibly corresponds to TRBD2 (5 bases). The germline V gene has CDR1 MNHNS and CDR2 SASEGT. The V and J ends lost 6 bases and 5 bases respectively, with 16 bases between them. This CDR3 region has 15 residues. The CDR3 coding sequence is TGTGCCAGCAGATTCGGGATCCTCGAGACCGGGGAGCTGTTTTTT. The encoded protein is CASRFGILETGELFF.

This clonotype was counted a few times. The chain couples TRBV12-3 or TRBV12-4 to TRBJ2-3; TRBD2 matches at 9 bases. J gave up 7 bases and V 3 bases, and 17 bases lay outside the gene matches. The CDR3 sequence is 18 residues long. CDR3 nucleotides: TGTGCCAGCAGTTTTCGGTTAGGAGGGCGGGGGGGCGTGAATACGCAGTATTTT. This gives the protein CASSFRLGGRGGVNTQYF.

This clonotype showed up just a few times. The chain has TRBV7-9 and TRBJ2-1; unclear D gene. The CDR3 consists of 13 residues. Deletions cut 1 base from V and 8 bases from J, with 9 bases between. Per germline, CDR1 SEHNR and CDR2 FQNEAQ (reference sequence). The CDR3: CASSLETEDEQFF. The DNA for the CDR3 is TGTGCCAGCAGCTTAGAAACTGAAGATGAGCAGTTCTTC.

V usage is TRBV15 and J usage is TRBJ1-5; tentatively, D is TRBD1 (6 bases). The CDR3 is 14 amino acids. Germline V gene data show CDR1 as LNHNV and CDR2 as YYDKDF (reference sequence). Trimming took 2 bases from V and 6 from J, leaving 11 bases between them. DNA for the CDR3: TGTGCCACCAGCAGAAACAGGGAGGGTCAGCCCCAGCATTTT. Translated: CATSRNREGQPQHF.

This clonotype was detected only a few times. The chain joins TRBV7-9 to TRBJ1-2; perhaps TRBD1 as D (5 bases). V dropped 1 base and J dropped 8 bases, with 11 bases sitting between them. Per germline, CDR1 SEHNR and CDR2 FQNEAQ (reference sequence). This CDR3 has 13 residues. DNA for the CDR3: TGTGCCAGCAGCTTAGAGCAGGGAAGCGGCTACACCTTC. Amino acids: CASSLEQGSGYTF.

The rearrangement joins TRBV20-1 to TRBJ2-3; no firm D call. The CDR3 has 13 residues. V was clipped by 6 bases and J by 0 bases, with 10 bases between them. Germline V gene lookup returns CDR1 DFQATT and CDR2 SNEGSKA (reference sequence). The DNA of the CDR3 is TGCAGTGCCCAGCGATCTAGCACAGATACGCAGTATTTT. This sequence encodes CSAQRSSTDTQYF.

This clonotype occurred a few times. The rearrangement joins TRBV27 to TRBJ2-7; weak D call: TRBD2 (6 bases). The CDR3 runs 12 residues. V was cut by 8 bases and J by 3 bases, with 11 bases left in between. Germline lookup yields CDR1 MNHEY and CDR2 SMNVEV (reference sequence). Here the CDR3 DNA reads TGTGCCAGCGCGGGACGAGACTACGAGCAGTACTTC. This sequence encodes CASAGRDYEQYF.

This clonotype was detected a few times. V gene TRBV24-1 combines with J gene TRBJ2-5; D gene ambiguous. There are 13 residues in the CDR3. Germline loops: CDR1 KGHDR, CDR2 SFDVKD. Trimming cost V 3 bases and J 5 bases, with 9 bases left between them. The CDR3 protein is CATSDRMTETQYF. DNA for the CDR3: TGTGCCACCAGTGATCGTATGACGGAGACCCAGTACTTC.

In its sample, this clonotype was seen a few times. The chain employs TRBV5-6 and TRBJ1-1; 11 positions agree with TRBD1. The germline V gene has CDR1 SGHDT and CDR2 YYEEEE. The CDR3 consists of 15 residues. Unmatched junction bases numbered 3, after V lost 3 bases and J lost 2 bases. CDR3 residues: CASSWGTGGNTEAFF. CDR3 nucleotides: TGTGCCAGCAGCTGGGGGACAGGGGGAAACACTGAAGCTTTCTTT.

The chain carries TRBV7-3 and TRBJ1-2; D is unclear. CDR3 length: 14 residues. V was cut by 4 bases and J by 6 bases, with 15 bases left in between. Germline V gene lookup returns CDR1 SGHTA and CDR2 FQGTGA. The DNA of the CDR3 is TGTGCCAGCAGCTCAGAGGGCTCCTCACATGGCTACACCTTC. Its translation: CASSSEGSSHGYTF. The whole variable domain, remainder taken from reference TRBV7-3 and TRBJ1-2, is GAGVSQTPSNKVTEKGKYVELRCDPISGHTALYWYRQSLGQGPEFLIYFQGTGAADDSGLPNDRFFAVRPEGSVSTLKIQRTERGDSAVYLCASSSEGSSHGYTFGSGTRLTVV.

CDR3 sequence reads: CASSLGGQVGYTF. The CDR3 nucleotides are TGCGCCAGCAGCTTGGGGGGACAGGTTGGCTACACCTTC. This rearrangement joins TRBV5-1 to TRBJ1-2; 8 bases line up with TRBD1. CDR3 length: 13 residues. V shed 0 bases, J shed 7 bases, and the junction held 2 bases outside the gene matches. CDR1 is SGHRS, CDR2 YFSETQ, per germline.

The genes are TRBV9 and TRBJ2-5, with D tentatively TRBD1 or TRBD2 (7 bases each). The V gene lost 4 bases and the J gene lost 1 base, with 20 bases spanning the gap. CDR1 SGDLS and CDR2 YYNGEE come from the germline V gene. This CDR3 comprises 17 residues. CDR3 residues: CASSSRGGGMLQETQYF. Written as DNA, the CDR3 is TGTGCCAGCAGCTCCCGGGGAGGGGGCATGCTCCAAGAGACCCAGTACTTC.